A single T cell receptor beta chain is shown here with its context. No antigen is known for it. Separate alpha and beta amplification began at the second PCR step. CD4+ T cell IFNgamma after overnight CMV lysate exposure gave donor CMV status. This specimen belongs to a study of naive and memory T cell subsets. With V trimmed by 5 bases and J by 2 bases, 7 bases remained unmatched. This CDR3 is 16 amino acids long. Both TRBC1 and TRBC2 were covered by a beta constant-region primer of two equimolar oligonucleotides. The ligated cDNA underwent four PCR rounds using SP2 and nested alpha and beta constant-region primers. TCRdb passed the UMI-ligation and nested PCR reads through MiXCR, listing each CDR3 protein once. The sample lists 130,000 to 150,000 distinct CDR3 sequences, over 20% occurring once. Study findings and constraints: TCR abundance followed a power law differing between naive and memory subsets. Especially in CD8 cells, naive repertoires contained a few larger clonotypes, possibly CD45RA-re-expressing memory cells.

The sequencing input was naive CD4+ T cells from blood. The chain joins TRBV12-3 or TRBV12-4 to TRBJ2-7; 12 bases match TRBD2. This clonotype was sampled from a human donor in good health. DNA for the CDR3: TGTGCCAGCAGTCGGCCCGGACTAGCGGGGACCTACGAGCAGTACTTC. Protein sequence: CASSRPGLAGTYEQYF.